The clone carrying this T cell receptor (beta chain) was observed at least ten times. Its antigen remains unidentified. This sample is drawn from a study of T-cell reconstitution after alpha-beta-depleted transplantation in children. Researchers prepared the TCRbeta library using unique molecular identifiers, the study reports. TCRdb re-called the PCR reads with MiXCR, one entry per CDR3 protein. Among a few hundred thousand distinct CDR3 sequences listed, 11% were seen once. CDR1 MDHEN and CDR2 SYDVKM come from the germline V gene. The CDR3 has 13 residues. Trimming shortened V by 7 bases and J by 7 bases, and 13 bases separated the two germline ends. Study results and limitations: At the one-year point after transplant, T-cell counts and TCRbeta diversity were found to come mostly from T cells that had been newly produced. About two months after transplant, alpha-beta T cells reportedly came from several hundred expanded graft clones. TCRbeta diversity was high at day 60 in some patients (a result of surviving recipient T cells and thymic progenitors).

The sequenced sample was peripheral blood, obtained 180 days after TCRalphabeta/CD19-depleted stem cell transplant. The source is a male patient aged 2 to 10 who had a stem cell transplant for chronic granulomatous disease, so the T cells may come from the graft donor. The chain carries TRBV28 and TRBJ2-2; no firm D call. The CDR3 loop is CASTETGLGELFF. In DNA form, the CDR3 reads TGTGCCAGCACCGAGACCGGGCTCGGGGAGCTGTTTTTT. The variable domain in full, with the rest retrieved from reference TRBV28 and TRBJ2-2, is DVKVTQSSRYLVKRTGEKVFLECVQDMDHENMFWYRQDPGLGLRLIYFSYDVKMKEKGDIPEGYSVSREKKERFSLILESASTNQTSMYLCASTETGLGELFFGEGSRLTVL.